The 30 T cell receptor beta chains given below trace back to one sample, sequenced in a study of blood T cell repertoires in COVID-19 (dated by TCRdb to 2020 to 2022). Receptor amplification or capture employed the immunoSEQ multiplex PCR assay. In TCRdb, the immuneACCESS table is reduced to in-frame sequences with V and J assigned. These tables do not hold every clone; where another copy was compared, an unresolved V gene accounts for under half, and the others remain unexplained. In this sample the table shows roughly 190,000 clones, roughly nine tenths of which occur a single time. 20% to 25% of the sample lies in the top ten. Sequencing input: PBMCs or T cells enriched from blood (not recorded which). The receptor set was obtained from a woman aged 40 to 50 in a cohort exposed to, infected with or recovered from COVID-19 (not recorded which).

This clone was observed once. The rearrangement uses TRBV7-2 and TRBJ1-5; D ambiguous. V was pared by 5 bases and J by 7 bases, with 12 bases between. The CDR3 is 13 amino acids. Germline loops: CDR1 SGHTA, CDR2 FQGNSA. As DNA, the CDR3 is TGTGCCAGCAGCCAGAGGGCGGAGCAGCCCCAGCATTTT. Amino acids: CASSQRAEQPQHF.

The chain couples TRBV9 to TRBJ2-1; D might be TRBD1 (8 bases). Trimming removed 4 bases at V and 9 bases at J, with 35 bases between. Germline values: CDR1 SGDLS, CDR2 YYNGEE. The length of the CDR3 is 20 residues. The CDR3 spells CASSHNSIERDRTLPGEQFF. The CDR3 nucleotides read TGTGCCAGCAGCCACAACTCTATAGAGCGGGACAGGACCCTCCCGGGTGAGCAGTTCTTC.

The chain carries TRBV4-1 and TRBJ2-1, with 9 bases matching TRBD2. The V and J ends lost 6 bases and 6 bases, in that order; junction bases with no gene match: 9. CDR1 and CDR2 from the germline V gene are MGHRA and YSYEKL. The CDR3 has 15 residues. CDR3 protein: CASSSSSGVANEQFF. The CDR3 DNA follows: TGCGCCAGCAGTTCATCTAGCGGGGTGGCCAATGAGCAGTTCTTC.

This clone was detected a few times. This chain joins TRBV4-1 and TRBJ2-7, with D perhaps TRBD1 (6 bases). The CDR3 is made up of 16 amino acids. Per germline, CDR1 MGHRA and CDR2 YSYEKL. The V gene lost 3 bases and the J gene lost 2 bases, with 17 bases spanning the gap. The CDR3 sequence is CASSHLNTGRTYEQYF. DNA for the CDR3: TGCGCCAGCAGCCACCTTAACACAGGGAGAACCTACGAGCAGTACTTC.

V gene TRBV7-6 combines with J gene TRBJ2-2; 9 bases line up with TRBD2. This CDR3 is built from 17 residues. Germline values: CDR1 SGHVS, CDR2 FNYEAQ. With V trimmed by 5 bases and J by 2 bases, 9 bases remained unmatched. The CDR3 coding sequence is TGTGCCAGCAGCCCAGGGGTAGCGGGGGAAAACACCGGGGAGCTGTTTTTT. Amino acid sequence: CASSPGVAGENTGELFF.

The genes are TRBV7-9 and TRBJ2-2; 8 bases are a match to TRBD2. CDR3 size: 13 residues. CDR1 SEHNR and CDR2 FQNEAQ come from the germline V gene (reference sequence). Trimming at V came to 4 bases and at J to 5 bases, leaving 0 bases not matched to a gene. As DNA, the CDR3 is TGTGCCAGCAGCTCGGGAGGGACCGGGGAGCTGTTTTTT. Translation gives CASSSGGTGELFF.

The chain combines TRBV4-1 with TRBJ2-7; TRBD2 agrees at 7 bases. The CDR3 has 14 residues. CDR1 is MGHRA, CDR2 YSYEKL, per germline. The J segment lost 3 bases and the V segment lost 6 bases, leaving 8 bases of the junction unmatched. The CDR3, as DNA: TGCGCCAGCAGTTCGGGACTACTCCACTACGAGCAGTACTTC. Translated: CASSSGLLHYEQYF.

The gene calls are TRBV10-2 and TRBJ1-1; 10 bases fit TRBD1. Trimming cost V 6 bases and J 0 bases; bases outside gene matches: 7. The CDR3 is made up of 16 amino acids. Germline loops: CDR1 WSHSY, CDR2 SAAADI. The chain's CDR3 is CASSPGQGELNTEAFF. CDR3 DNA sequence: TGCGCCAGCAGCCCAGGACAGGGGGAGCTGAACACTGAAGCTTTCTTT.

The chain is built from TRBV14 and TRBJ1-1; 9 bases align to TRBD1. The CDR3 runs to 16 residues. The germline V gene has CDR1 SGHDN and CDR2 FVKESK. The V and J ends lost 4 bases and 1 base, in that order; junction bases with no gene match: 7. DNA for the CDR3: TGTGCCAGCAGCCGGGGACAGGGTGGTAAGAACACTGAAGCTTTCTTT. This codes for CASSRGQGGKNTEAFF.

This chain links TRBV11-2 with TRBJ2-1, with D possibly TRBD2 on 5 matching bases. The germline V and J ends were trimmed by 2 bases and 4 bases, with 9 bases remaining between them. This CDR3 is built from 14 residues. The germline V gene has CDR1 SGHAT and CDR2 FQNNGV. CDR3 bases: TGTGCCAGCAGCTTATTCGAGGGATACAATGAGCAGTTCTTC. It encodes CASSLFEGYNEQFF.

The chain couples TRBV9 to TRBJ2-1; 7 nucleotides line up with TRBD1. The CDR3 runs to 15 residues. Germline V gives CDR1 SGDLS, CDR2 YYNGEE. With 0 bases clipped from V and 2 bases from J, the junction kept 2 bases outside the gene matches. CDR3 sequence (DNA): TGTGCCAGCAGCGTAGACAGGGGAGCCTACAATGAGCAGTTCTTC. It is translated as CASSVDRGAYNEQFF.

This chain uses TRBV5-5 with TRBJ2-5; 7 bases align to TRBD1. V dropped 0 bases and J dropped 4; count of bases not matched to a gene: 6. CDR1 and CDR2 (germline): SGHKS, YYEKEE (reference sequence). The CDR3 has 15 residues. CDR3 bases: TGTGCCAGCAGCTTGGCCGACAGGGAACGAGAGACCCAGTACTTC. This gives the protein CASSLADRERETQYF.

The CDR3 is CASSFGSYNEQFF. CDR3 sequence (DNA): TGTGCCAGCAGCTTCGGGTCCTACAATGAGCAGTTCTTC. V is TRBV11-2 and J is TRBJ2-1; no definite D call. Germline V CDR1 and CDR2: SGHAT, FQNNGV. The CDR3 has 13 amino acids. V was pared by 3 bases and J by 1 base, with 4 bases between. The variable domain in full, completed from reference TRBV11-2 and TRBJ2-1, reads EAGVAQSPRYKIIEKRQSVAFWCNPISGHATLYWYQQILGQGPKLLIQFQNNGVVDDSQLPKDRFSAERLKGVDSTLKIQPAKLEDSAVYLCASSFGSYNEQFFGPGTRLTVL.

In its sample, this clone was seen once. The chain carries TRBV6-2 or TRBV6-3 and TRBJ2-4; possible D gene TRBD1, 6 bases. Deletions cut 6 bases from V and 5 bases from J, with 17 bases between. The CDR3 runs to 15 residues. Germline lookup yields CDR1 MNHEY and CDR2 SVGEGT. The CDR3 DNA is TGTGCCAGCAGCACAGAAAGGACAGAGCAAAACATTCAGTACTTC. Amino acids: CASSTERTEQNIQYF.

This sequence joins TRBV9 and TRBJ2-5; 10 bases are shared with TRBD2. The CDR3 is made up of 16 amino acids. V lost 0 bases to trimming and J lost 5 bases; unmatched junction nucleotides: 7. Germline V CDR1 and CDR2: SGDLS, YYNGEE. In DNA, the CDR3 is TGTGCCAGCAGCGTAGCTCCGGGACTAGCGACGGAGACCCAGTACTTC. It codes for CASSVAPGLATETQYF.

The gene calls are TRBV7-2 and TRBJ2-3; D might be TRBD1 (5 bases). Germline-derived CDR1 and CDR2 are SGHTA and FQGNSA. CDR3 length: 14 amino acids. V lost 4 bases and J lost 4, with 12 bases in between. The DNA for the CDR3 is TGTGCCAGCAGCTCATCCTGGGGCGCAGATACGCAGTATTTT. It encodes CASSSSWGADTQYF.

The CDR3 coding sequence is TGCGCCAGCAGCCACTCTAGCGGGGGAATCAATGAGCAGTTCTTC. Amino acids: CASSHSSGGINEQFF. V usage is TRBV4-1 and J usage is TRBJ2-1; 10 bases agree with TRBD2. V lost 3 bases to trimming and J lost 6 bases; unmatched junction nucleotides: 5. This CDR3 has 15 amino acids. Germline CDR1 MGHRA, CDR2 YSYEKL.

The V gene is TRBV3-1 (or the pseudogene TRBV3-2), the J gene TRBJ2-2; D is perhaps TRBD2 (5 bases). With 4 bases removed from V and 4 bases from J, the gap between germline ends came to 10 bases. This CDR3 has 14 residues. CDR1 is LGHDT, CDR2 YNNKEL, per germline (reference sequence). CDR3 in DNA: TGTGCCAGCAGCCCCGGCGGGTTCACCGGGGAGCTGTTTTTT. The encoded protein is CASSPGGFTGELFF.

The chain joins TRBV5-4 to TRBJ1-1, with TRBD1 matching 11 bases. J lost 7 bases, V lost 4 bases, and 6 bases had no gene match. Germline CDR1 SGHNT, CDR2 YYREEE (reference sequence). The CDR3 totals 14 residues. CDR3 bases: TGTGCCAGCAGCCCCGGGACAGGGGGGGGTGAAGCTTTCTTT. It yields the protein CASSPGTGGGEAFF.

A few counts support this clone. The chain is built from TRBV6-5 and TRBJ2-2, with TRBD1 matching 7 bases. J lost 4 bases, V lost 4 bases, and 6 bases had no gene match. The CDR3 extends over 15 amino acids. The germline V gene encodes CDR1 MNHEY and CDR2 SVGAGI. CDR3 loop: CASSFTGDRTGELFF. DNA of the CDR3: TGTGCCAGCAGTTTTACAGGGGACCGCACCGGGGAGCTGTTTTTT.

In its sample, this clone was seen a few times. The chain is built from TRBV27 and TRBJ1-2; perhaps TRBD1 as D (6 bases). Looked up from germline, CDR1 is MNHEY and CDR2 is SMNVEV (reference sequence). The germline V and J ends were trimmed by 4 bases and 0 bases, with 15 bases remaining between them. This CDR3 has 16 amino acids. In DNA, the CDR3 is TGTGCCAGCAGTTCGATACGGGGGGCAGCTAACTATGGCTACACCTTC. Residues: CASSSIRGAANYGYTF.

This chain joins TRBV2 and TRBJ2-1; TRBD1 might be the D (6 bases). Deletions cut 6 bases from V and 8 bases from J, with 14 bases between. This CDR3 is 13 amino acids long. Germline values: CDR1 SNHLY, CDR2 FYNNEI. The DNA of the CDR3 is TGTGCCAGCAGGGACAGTCAAGGGGATGAGCAGTTCTTC. Protein: CASRDSQGDEQFF.

This clone was detected only once. The V and J genes are TRBV10-1 and TRBJ2-7, with 11 bases lining up with TRBD1. Germline trimming cut 3 bases from V and 5 bases from J; bases unmatched to any gene: 12. Germline CDR1 WNHNN, CDR2 SYGVQD (reference sequence). The CDR3 sequence is 17 residues long. The CDR3 protein is CASSDSGGQGEWNEQYF. CDR3 DNA sequence: TGCGCCAGCAGTGATTCGGGGGGACAGGGGGAGTGGAACGAGCAGTACTTC.

The chain links TRBV6-1 to TRBJ1-5, with D possibly being TRBD1 (6 bases). The germline gives CDR1 MNHNS, CDR2 SASEGT. The CDR3 spans 16 residues. Trimming pared 2 bases from V and 3 bases from J, leaving 14 bases between. This CDR3 reads CASSEKGDRNNQPQHF. The DNA of the CDR3 is TGTGCCAGCAGTGAAAAGGGAGACAGGAACAATCAGCCCCAGCATTTT.

This clone has at least ten counts. The rearrangement links TRBV19 to TRBJ1-1; unclear D gene. CDR3 size: 12 residues. Germline CDR1 and CDR2: LNHDA and SQIVND (reference sequence). V lost 4 bases and J lost 4, with 7 bases in between. In nucleotides, the CDR3 is TGTGCCAGTAGTAGTCTAGGCACTGAAGCTTTCTTT. It translates to CASSSLGTEAFF. The variable domain in full, completed from reference TRBV19 and TRBJ1-1, reads DGGITQSPKYLFRKEGQNVTLSCEQNLNHDAMYWYRQDPGQGLRLIYYSQIVNDFQKGDIAEGYSVSREKKESFPLTVTSAQKNPTAFYLCASSSLGTEAFFGQGTRLTVV.

This clone appeared a single time. The V call is TRBV14, the J call TRBJ2-7, with TRBD2 matching over 9 bases. CDR1 is SGHDN, CDR2 FVKESK, per germline. CDR3 size: 15 residues. V dropped 4 bases and J dropped 6; count of bases not matched to a gene: 10. CDR3 sequence reads: CASSRLASGIAEQYF. The CDR3 region has the DNA TGTGCCAGCAGCCGGTTGGCTAGCGGGATTGCCGAGCAGTACTTC.

The chain recombines TRBV6-5 with TRBJ2-7, with D tentatively TRBD2 (5 bases). From germline, CDR1 is MNHEY and CDR2 SVGAGI. This CDR3 region has 13 residues. Trimming cost V 2 bases and J 8 bases, with 13 bases left between them. The CDR3 coding sequence is TGTGCCAGCAGTTACGGCCCTGCGGGCAAGCAGTACTTC. Its translation: CASSYGPAGKQYF.

The rearrangement joins TRBV3-1 (or the pseudogene TRBV3-2) to TRBJ1-4; weak D call: TRBD1 (6 bases). The germline V and J ends were trimmed by 1 base and 0 bases, with 6 bases remaining between them. The CDR3 loop spans 15 amino acids. Germline loops: CDR1 LGHDT, CDR2 YNNKEL (reference sequence). The CDR3 nucleotides are TGTGCCAGCAGCCAAGGGACAGCAACTAATGAAAAACTGTTTTTT. Its protein product is CASSQGTATNEKLFF.

V gene TRBV24-1 combines with J gene TRBJ2-2; 9 positions match TRBD2. CDR1 and CDR2 from the germline V gene are KGHDR and SFDVKD. The ends lost 5 bases at V and 9 bases at J; junction bases unmatched: 6. The CDR3 totals 14 residues. CDR3 in DNA: TGTGCCACCAGTGTGGCTAGCGGGGCCCGGGAGCTGTTTTTT. It codes for CATSVASGARELFF.

The sample holds a few counts of this clone. V gene TRBV9 combines with J gene TRBJ1-2, with D unresolved. The length of the CDR3 is 14 residues. With 0 bases removed from V and 2 bases from J, the gap between germline ends came to 8 bases. Germline V lookup: CDR1 SGDLS, CDR2 YYNGEE. The CDR3 here is CASSVANTNYGYTF. The DNA of the CDR3 is TGTGCCAGCAGCGTAGCGAACACCAACTATGGCTACACCTTC.